The 29 T cell receptor beta chains presented below share a single source sample, sequenced in a study of blood T cell repertoires in COVID-19. TCRdb keeps only in-frame clones here, not all; method: immunoSEQ multiplex PCR. The sample yields tens of thousands of clones, 85% to 90% seen once. Sequenced sample: peripheral blood. The source of these receptors is a woman older than 75 in a cohort sampled during active or convalescent COVID-19.

V usage is TRBV24-1 and J usage is TRBJ1-1; 7 bases match TRBD1. The junction had 4 bases not matched to a gene; V was cut back by 5 bases and J by 5 bases. The CDR3 runs to 13 residues. Germline CDR1 KGHDR, CDR2 SFDVKD. The CDR3 DNA sequence: TGTGCCACCAGTGTAACAGGGGAGACTGAAGCTTTCTTT. This codes for CATSVTGETEAFF.

This clone is a singleton in its sample. The chain joins TRBV18 to TRBJ2-7; 11 bases fit TRBD2. From germline, CDR1 is KGHSH and CDR2 LQKENI. The CDR3 is 17 amino acids. V gave up 2 bases and J gave up 3 bases; unmatched junction bases: 9. CDR3 coding DNA: TGTGCCAGCTCACCAACAGGGGGTGGGACTAGCGGCTACGAGCAGTACGTC. Its protein is CASSPTGGGTSGYEQYV.

The rearrangement joins TRBV28 to TRBJ2-7; 7 bases match TRBD2. The CDR3 totals 13 residues. Germline assignment: CDR1 MDHEN and CDR2 SYDVKM. Unmatched junction bases numbered 3, after V lost 6 bases and J lost 1 base. The chain's CDR3 is CASSLGGSYEQYF. The CDR3 DNA reads TGTGCCAGCAGCCTGGGAGGGTCCTACGAGCAGTACTTC.

The V and J genes are TRBV6-5 and TRBJ1-5; maybe TRBD1 (5 bases). V was pared by 8 bases and J by 0 bases, with 14 bases between. The length of the CDR3 is 15 residues. Per germline, CDR1 MNHEY and CDR2 SVGAGI. The CDR3 DNA follows: TGTGCCAGCGGGGCCACCAGTGGTAGCAATCAGCCCCAGCATTTT. It codes for CASGATSGSNQPQHF.

The chain links TRBV5-1 to TRBJ2-1, with 12 nucleotides matching TRBD2. Losses at the gene ends were 3 bases for V and 4 bases for J; bases not matched to a gene: 5. Germline lookup yields CDR1 SGHRS and CDR2 YFSETQ. This CDR3 contains 16 residues. The CDR3 bases are TGCGCCAGCAGCTCCGGACTAGCGGGAAATTACAATGAGCAGTTCTTC. Encoded protein: CASSSGLAGNYNEQFF.

V and J are TRBV5-5 and TRBJ2-2; D ambiguous. The CDR3 sequence is 13 residues long. Deletions cut 0 bases from V and 6 bases from J, with 6 bases between. The V gene's germline CDR1 is SGHKS and CDR2 YYEKEE (reference sequence). CDR3 in amino acids: CASSLGGPGELFF. The CDR3 DNA reads TGTGCCAGCAGCTTGGGCGGCCCCGGGGAGCTGTTTTTT.

The chain uses TRBV10-2 and TRBJ2-1; TRBD1 agrees at 10 bases. Germline assignment: CDR1 WSHSY and CDR2 SAAADI. The CDR3 has 13 residues. Unmatched junction bases numbered 6, after V lost 7 bases and J lost 9 bases. CDR3 residues: CASKKTGGFEQFF. The CDR3 nucleotides are TGCGCCAGCAAAAAGACAGGGGGCTTTGAGCAGTTCTTC.

This clone was counted only a few times. The chain employs TRBV4-1 and TRBJ1-2; D is possibly TRBD1 (6 bases). The V end lost 2 bases, the J end lost 4 bases, and 14 bases lay between the germline ends. The CDR3 covers 15 residues. Germline CDR1 and CDR2: MGHRA and YSYEKL. As DNA, the CDR3 is TGCGCCAGCAGCCAAAGTTGGACAGAGGCCTATGGCTACACCTTC. Translating gives CASSQSWTEAYGYTF.

This chain joins TRBV5-1 and TRBJ2-2; tentative D call: TRBD2 (6 bases). Germline V gene lookup returns CDR1 SGHRS and CDR2 YFSETQ. The CDR3 spans 17 residues. V was trimmed by 4 bases and J by 5 bases, leaving 21 bases between them. CDR3 loop: CASSPEAGSVQTGELFF. Written as DNA, the CDR3 is TGCGCCAGCAGCCCGGAGGCCGGGAGTGTTCAAACCGGGGAGCTGTTTTTT.

This clone showed up just once. The chain is built from TRBV24-1 and TRBJ2-2; 7 bases agree with TRBD1. The CDR3 is 15 residues long. The V gene's germline CDR1 is KGHDR and CDR2 SFDVKD. The junction had 1 base not matched to a gene; V was cut back by 3 bases and J by 1 base. CDR3 sequence: CATSDRDRNTGELFF. Here the CDR3 DNA reads TGTGCCACCAGTGATCGGGACAGGAACACCGGGGAGCTGTTTTTT.

The chain combines TRBV27 with TRBJ2-3, with 8 bases matching TRBD2. The V gene end was trimmed by 6 bases and the J gene end by 1 base; junction bases not matched to a gene: 0. Germline V gene data show CDR1 as MNHEY and CDR2 as SMNVEV (reference sequence). The CDR3 spans 13 residues. The CDR3 coding sequence is TGTGCCAGCAGAGCGGGGGGCACAGATACGCAGTATTTT. Amino acids: CASRAGGTDTQYF.

The chain combines TRBV30 with TRBJ1-1, with 8 bases fitting TRBD1. The CDR3 has 14 amino acids. CDR1 is GTSNPN and CDR2 is SVGIG in the germline V gene (reference sequence). Germline trimming cut 8 bases from V and 1 base from J; bases unmatched to any gene: 9. CDR3 sequence: CANGQGLGNTEAFF. DNA for the CDR3: TGTGCCAACGGACAGGGTCTAGGGAACACTGAAGCTTTCTTT. Drawing the rest from reference TRBV30 and TRBJ1-1, the complete variable domain is SQTIHQWPATLVQPVGSPLSLECTVEGTSNPNLYWYRQAAGRGLQLLFYSVGIGQISSEVPQNLSASRPQDRQFILSSKKLLLSDSGFYLCANGQGLGNTEAFFGQGTRLTVV.

This rearrangement joins TRBV28 to TRBJ2-1; 10 bases agree with TRBD1. The CDR3 runs to 16 residues. The germline V gene encodes CDR1 MDHEN and CDR2 SYDVKM. Germline trimming cut 0 bases from V and 7 bases from J; bases unmatched to any gene: 6. CDR3 DNA sequence: TGTGCCAGCAGTTTATGGGGGGACAGGGGAACGAATGAGCAGTTCTTC. It codes for CASSLWGDRGTNEQFF.

This clone has just one count. The chain recombines TRBV5-5 with TRBJ2-7; a weak D match, TRBD2 (6 bases). This CDR3 spans 13 amino acids. With 0 bases removed from V and 8 bases from J, the gap between germline ends came to 12 bases. The germline V gene has CDR1 SGHKS and CDR2 YYEKEE (reference sequence). The CDR3 region is CASSLARDLQQYF. The CDR3 nucleotides read TGTGCCAGCAGCTTGGCCCGGGACTTACAGCAGTACTTC.

The chain joins TRBV4-2 to TRBJ1-5, with D perhaps TRBD1 (5 bases). Trimming removed 0 bases at V and 1 base at J, with 7 bases between. CDR3 size: 15 residues. CDR1 and CDR2 from the germline V gene are LGHNA and YNFKEQ. CDR3 nucleotide sequence: TGTGCCAGCAGCCAAGATAGGGGCAGCAATCAGCCCCAGCATTTT. It specifies CASSQDRGSNQPQHF.

The genes are TRBV2 and TRBJ1-2; D is possibly TRBD1 (5 bases). CDR1 and CDR2 from the germline V gene are SNHLY and FYNNEI. V gave up 5 bases and J gave up 2 bases, with 9 bases separating them. The CDR3 has 13 residues. CDR3 nucleotide sequence: TGTGCCAGCAGTTCTACAGGAAACTATGGCTACACCTTC. Translation: CASSSTGNYGYTF.

The chain has TRBV4-1 and TRBJ1-4; 10 bases map to TRBD1. Germline-derived CDR1 and CDR2 are MGHRA and YSYEKL. Unmatched junction bases numbered 3, after V lost 1 base and J lost 4 bases. The CDR3 runs to 16 residues. The CDR3 is CASSQGQGAFNEKLFF. CDR3 DNA: TGCGCCAGCAGCCAAGGACAGGGGGCTTTTAATGAAAAACTGTTTTTT.

This clone has just one count. V usage is TRBV10-3 and J usage is TRBJ1-6; 9 bases are a match to TRBD1. J gave up 13 bases and V 6 bases, and 7 bases lay outside the gene matches. The germline V gene encodes CDR1 ENHRY and CDR2 SYGVKD. The CDR3 loop spans 13 amino acids. The CDR3 here is CAIRRDREDPLHF. The CDR3 DNA sequence: TGTGCCATCAGGAGGGACAGGGAGGATCCCCTCCACTTT.

The genes are TRBV12-2 and TRBJ2-2; the D call of TRBD2 is as the table states it, not checked on the DNA. TRBV12-2 has pseudogene status. This CDR3 region has 14 residues. The CDR3 coding sequence is TGTGCAAGTCGATCCCGGGATAACACCGGGGAGCTGTTTTTT. As protein: CASRSRDNTGELFF.

The chain combines TRBV28 with TRBJ1-2; 9 positions agree with TRBD1. Looked up from germline, CDR1 is MDHEN and CDR2 is SYDVKM. The CDR3 spans 15 residues. V shed 5 bases, J shed 4 bases, and the junction held 8 bases outside the gene matches. This chain's CDR3 is CASSAPDRGVYGYTF. The CDR3 nucleotides are TGTGCCAGCAGTGCCCCGGACAGGGGAGTCTATGGCTACACCTTC.

This chain links TRBV3-1 (or the pseudogene TRBV3-2) with TRBJ2-1; the D is unclear. The V end lost 1 base, the J end lost 6 bases, and 7 bases lay between the germline ends. The germline CDR1 and CDR2 sequences are LGHDT and YNNKEL (reference sequence). This CDR3 is built from 13 residues. For the CDR3, the DNA is TGTGCCAGCAGCCAAGGTCGAGTCAATGAGCAGTTCTTC. Protein product: CASSQGRVNEQFF.

This clone has a single count. The chain recombines TRBV5-4 with TRBJ2-1, with a tentative D call TRBD1 (6 bases). The germline V gene encodes CDR1 SGHNT and CDR2 YYREEE (reference sequence). The V gene lost 4 bases and the J gene lost 0 bases, with 14 bases spanning the gap. The CDR3 has 16 amino acids. The CDR3 coding sequence is TGTGCCAGCAGCAGGGACACTCCAAGCTCCTACAATGAGCAGTTCTTC. It encodes CASSRDTPSSYNEQFF.

This CDR3 reads CASSLVGQGYLPGYGYTF. In DNA form, the CDR3 reads TGTGCCAGCAGTCTGGTCGGACAGGGTTATCTCCCGGGCTATGGCTACACCTTC. The J gene is TRBJ1-2, the V gene TRBV28, with TRBD1 identical over 8 bases. The germline CDR1 and CDR2 sequences are MDHEN and SYDVKM. V lost 5 bases to trimming and J lost 4 bases; unmatched junction nucleotides: 18. The CDR3 is made up of 18 amino acids.

The chain joins TRBV7-3 to TRBJ2-3; 7 bases are shared with TRBD2. Germline trimming cut 1 base from V and 5 bases from J; bases unmatched to any gene: 12. Germline values: CDR1 SGHTA, CDR2 FQGTGA. This CDR3 contains 17 residues. CDR3 coding DNA: TGTGCCAGCAGCTTAAGGAGACTAGCTCTTACCGGAGATACGCAGTATTTT. Protein product: CASSLRRLALTGDTQYF.

The chain has TRBV6-5 and TRBJ1-4; a weak D match, TRBD1 (5 bases). Trimming took off 7 bases at V and 8 bases at J, with 14 bases between the two ends. The CDR3 is 13 amino acids. CDR1 and CDR2 from the germline V gene are MNHEY and SVGAGI. CDR3 region: CASKDSGGEKLFF. CDR3 bases: TGTGCCAGCAAAGACAGCGGGGGAGAAAAACTGTTTTTT.

The rearrangement uses TRBV11-3 and TRBJ1-3; D is undetermined. Germline loops: CDR1 SGHNT, CDR2 YENEEA. V lost 6 bases to trimming and J lost 0 bases, with 9 bases between them. The CDR3 totals 14 residues. This CDR3 reads CASRPTSSGNTIYF. CDR3 DNA: TGTGCCAGCAGGCCCACTTCCTCTGGAAACACCATATATTTT.

This clone was observed once. As DNA, the CDR3 is TGTGCCAGCTCACCACCCCTGTCTGAAGCTTTCTTT. This codes for CASSPPLSEAFF. The chain recombines TRBV18 with TRBJ1-1; D is ambiguous. Per germline, CDR1 KGHSH and CDR2 LQKENI. V was shortened by 0 bases and J by 6 bases, with 5 bases between the two germline ends. This CDR3 contains 12 residues.

Only one count was recorded for this clone. This rearrangement joins TRBV6-1 to TRBJ1-5; 8 nucleotides agree with TRBD1. With V trimmed by 2 bases and J by 5 bases, 5 bases remained unmatched. The CDR3 is 15 amino acids. Looked up from germline, CDR1 is MNHNS and CDR2 is SASEGT. The CDR3 here is CASSEHDRGDQPQHF. The CDR3 DNA reads as TGTGCCAGCAGTGAACACGACAGGGGCGATCAGCCCCAGCATTTT.

The chain combines TRBV7-8 with TRBJ1-2; no clear D. Trimming took off 5 bases at V and 4 bases at J, with 8 bases between the two ends. The CDR3 is 12 amino acids. Germline lookup yields CDR1 SGHVS and CDR2 FQNEAQ. The CDR3 loop is CASSLTSYGYTF. Here the CDR3 DNA reads TGTGCCAGCAGCCTGACTTCCTATGGCTACACCTTC.